The 18 T cell receptor beta chains in this list originate from one sample, sequenced in a study of blood T cell repertoires in COVID-19. Measured with immunoSEQ multiplex PCR; TCRdb has only the in-frame clones, and not every one. The sample holds 180,000 or so clones; about 90% are singletons and the top ten take 0.62%. Material for sequencing was peripheral blood. The receptors stem from a man aged 50-59 years with acute or convalescent COVID-19.

The chain joins TRBV28 to TRBJ2-5; the D gene is possibly TRBD1 (5 bases). The V end was cut by 8 bases, the J end by 2 bases, with 15 bases between. The CDR3 runs to 14 residues. Germline V gene sequence: CDR1 MDHEN, CDR2 SYDVKM. CDR3 sequence (DNA): TGTGCCAGCTCCCGGTATCAGGGACAAGAGACCCAGTACTTC. Its translation is CASSRYQGQETQYF.

The CDR3 loop is CASSFSLAGTTGHTQYF. DNA of the CDR3: TGTGCCAGCAGCTTTTCCCTAGCGGGGACCACCGGGCATACGCAGTATTTT. The V gene is TRBV13, the J gene TRBJ2-3; 9 bases align to TRBD2. Germline CDR1 PRHDT, CDR2 FYEKMQ (reference sequence). The V gene end was trimmed by 3 bases and the J gene end by 7 bases; junction bases not matched to a gene: 14. The CDR3 extends over 17 amino acids.

This chain links TRBV10-3 with TRBJ1-5, with D perhaps TRBD1 (6 bases). Trimming stripped 3 bases from V and 4 bases from J, with 10 bases between. The CDR3 totals 14 residues. CDR1 ENHRY and CDR2 SYGVKD come from the germline V gene. The CDR3 DNA reads as TGTGCCATCAGTGATGGGCAGGGGAATCAGCCCCAGCATTTT. This sequence encodes CAISDGQGNQPQHF.

V is TRBV7-3 and J is TRBJ2-1, with 12 bases lining up with TRBD2. J gave up 9 bases and V 5 bases, and 2 bases lay outside the gene matches. This CDR3 contains 13 residues. Germline values: CDR1 SGHTA, CDR2 FQGTGA. The CDR3 sequence is CASSPGLAGEQFF. CDR3 DNA sequence: TGTGCCAGCAGCCCGGGACTAGCGGGTGAGCAGTTCTTC.

This chain uses TRBV4-3 with TRBJ1-2; no firm D call. The ends were cut back, 0 bases at V and 2 bases at J, with 10 bases in the middle. The CDR3 has 15 amino acids. Germline V gene lookup returns CDR1 LGHNA and CDR2 YSLEER. The CDR3 DNA is TGCGCCAGCAGCCAAGATCTCGGGAGAAACTATGGCTACACCTTC. Its protein product is CASSQDLGRNYGYTF.

This CDR3 is CASNEQGFYYGYTF. In DNA, the CDR3 is TGTGCCAGCAACGAACAGGGATTCTACTATGGCTACACCTTC. This chain uses TRBV6-5 with TRBJ1-2, with D perhaps TRBD1 (6 bases). Germline V gene sequence: CDR1 MNHEY, CDR2 SVGAGI. Trimming stripped 7 bases from V and 3 bases from J, with 15 bases between. This CDR3 region has 14 residues.

This clone came up a few times. The chain has TRBV5-4 and TRBJ2-6; 7 bases are shared with TRBD1. V gave up 4 bases and J gave up 4 bases; unmatched junction bases: 8. There are 16 residues in the CDR3. Germline V CDR1 and CDR2: SGHNT, YYREEE (reference sequence). CDR3 protein: CASSLLDRAGANVLTF. The CDR3, as DNA: TGTGCCAGCAGCCTCCTTGACAGGGCCGGGGCCAACGTCCTGACTTTC.

The rearrangement links TRBV6-2 or TRBV6-3 to TRBJ1-2; D remains ambiguous. V lost 3 bases and J lost 6, with 11 bases in between. Per germline, CDR1 MNHEY and CDR2 SVGEGT. The CDR3 runs to 13 residues. The CDR3 loop is CASSYFPEDGYTF. CDR3 DNA: TGTGCCAGCAGTTATTTTCCTGAGGATGGCTACACCTTC.

The gene calls are TRBV5-8 and TRBJ2-2; D is undetermined. The length of the CDR3 is 12 residues. CDR1 is SGHTS, CDR2 YDEGEE, per germline. The V end was cut by 1 base, the J end by 6 bases, with 4 bases between. Written as DNA, the CDR3 is TGTGCCAGCAGCTTGTTCTCCGGGGAGCTGTTTTTT. This gives the protein CASSLFSGELFF.

The V gene is TRBV28, the J gene TRBJ2-7, with TRBD1 matching over 7 bases. The CDR3 loop spans 15 amino acids. Trimming took 4 bases from V and 4 from J; bases not matched to a gene: 10. Germline loops: CDR1 MDHEN, CDR2 SYDVKM. CDR3 DNA: TGTGCCAGCAGTTCTCGACAGGGATTCCCTTACGAGCAGTACTTC. It is translated as CASSSRQGFPYEQYF.

The gene calls are TRBV28 and TRBJ2-1; a possible D gene is TRBD1 (5 bases). V was clipped by 7 bases and J by 0 bases, with 19 bases between them. The CDR3 contains 17 residues. CDR1 and CDR2 (germline): MDHEN, SYDVKM. This chain's CDR3 is CASNPGQPVSSYNEQFF. DNA for the CDR3: TGTGCCAGCAACCCAGGGCAGCCTGTGAGCTCCTACAATGAGCAGTTCTTC.

The sample holds a few counts of this clone. The chain employs TRBV6-5 and TRBJ1-2; D is perhaps TRBD1 (5 bases). Per germline, CDR1 MNHEY and CDR2 SVGAGI. V lost 4 bases, J lost 7 bases, and 10 bases lay in between. The CDR3 length is 12 residues. The CDR3 DNA reads as TGTGCCAGCAGTTCGGACGGGGGTGGCTACACCTTC. Protein sequence: CASSSDGGGYTF.

The rearrangement uses TRBV19 and TRBJ1-5; D gene uncertain. The CDR3 sequence is 14 residues long. The germline CDR1 and CDR2 sequences are LNHDA and SQIVND (reference sequence). The V end lost 1 base, the J end lost 7 bases, and 11 bases lay between the germline ends. In DNA, the CDR3 is TGTGCCAGTAGTATAGGAGCGGGTTGGCAGCCCCAGCATTTT. This sequence encodes CASSIGAGWQPQHF.

The chain uses TRBV18 and TRBJ1-2; 8 nucleotides match TRBD1. The CDR3 length is 14 residues. J lost 3 bases, V lost 2 bases, and 2 bases had no gene match. Germline V gene data show CDR1 as KGHSH and CDR2 as LQKENI. In DNA form, the CDR3 reads TGTGCCAGCTCACCAACAGGGGGGGACTATGGCTACACCTTC. It translates to CASSPTGGDYGYTF.

The gene calls are TRBV6-2 or TRBV6-3 and TRBJ1-6, with 7 bases aligning to TRBD1. The germline V gene has CDR1 MNHEY and CDR2 SVGEGT. J lost 7 bases, V lost 2 bases, and 11 bases had no gene match. This CDR3 comprises 17 residues. CDR3 in amino acids: CASSYTRRDRLNSPLHF. In DNA, the CDR3 is TGTGCCAGCAGTTACACTCGGCGGGACAGACTAAATTCACCCCTCCACTTT.

The V call is TRBV29-1, the J call TRBJ1-4; tentative D call: TRBD1 (6 bases). The CDR3 spans 13 residues. Trimming pared 4 bases from V and 6 bases from J, leaving 12 bases between. Per germline, CDR1 SQVTM and CDR2 ANQGSEA. The CDR3 loop reads CSVVRGWDEKLFF. The CDR3 bases are TGCAGCGTTGTCAGGGGATGGGATGAAAAACTGTTTTTT.

Concerning this clone: Without the conserved terminal phenylalanine or tryptophan, this CDR3 likely stems from a read error. No DNA is shown, since the ends of the CDR3 on it are uncertain; the CDR3 is the one TCRdb lists. This chain uses TRBV7-3 with TRBJ1-4. The CDR3 numbers 9 amino acids, ends counted. The germline V gene encodes CDR1 SGHTA and CDR2 FQGTGA. The CDR3 protein is CASSLKACV.

This chain links TRBV20-1 with TRBJ1-5; D might be TRBD1 (5 bases). The CDR3 is 11 residues long. V lost 6 bases and J 9 bases, leaving 12 bases between the germline ends. Per the germline V gene, CDR1 is DFQATT and CDR2 is SNEGSKA (reference sequence). CDR3 DNA sequence: TGCAGTGCCGCAGGGCTTGCGCCCCAGCATTTT. Translation gives CSAAGLAPQHF.